This TCR beta chain was documented in a study of blood T cell repertoires in COVID-19. On the study more broadly: Specimens from acute and convalescent COVID-19 originated in the United States, Italy and Spain.

Assay: immunoSEQ multiplex PCR; the TCRdb copy retains only in-frame clones and omits some. The table lists about 240,000 clones, roughly 87% of them singletons. This clonotype was obtained from a man aged 55 to 69 who had recovered from COVID-19. The source material was peripheral blood.

The CDR3 region is CATDGRGVGYTF. Written as DNA, the CDR3 is TGTGCCACCGACGGCAGGGGGGTTGGCTACACCTTC. V and J are TRBV6-5 and TRBJ1-2, with 7 bases aligning to TRBD1. CDR3 length: 12 amino acids. J lost 7 bases, V lost 10 bases, and 9 bases had no gene match. Germline CDR1 is MNHEY and CDR2 is SVGAGI.